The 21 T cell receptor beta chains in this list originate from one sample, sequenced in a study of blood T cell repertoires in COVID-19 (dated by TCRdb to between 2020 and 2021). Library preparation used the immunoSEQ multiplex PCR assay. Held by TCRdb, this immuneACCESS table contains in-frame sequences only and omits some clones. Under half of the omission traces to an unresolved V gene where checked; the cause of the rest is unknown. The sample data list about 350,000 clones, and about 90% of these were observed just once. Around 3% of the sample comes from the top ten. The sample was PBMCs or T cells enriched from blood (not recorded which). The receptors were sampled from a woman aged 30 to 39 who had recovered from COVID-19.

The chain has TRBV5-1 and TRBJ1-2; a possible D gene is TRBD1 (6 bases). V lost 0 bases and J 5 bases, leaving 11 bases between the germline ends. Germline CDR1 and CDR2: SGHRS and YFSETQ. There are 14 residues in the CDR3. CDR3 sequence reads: CASSLGQALYGYTF. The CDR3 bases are TGCGCCAGCAGCTTGGGACAGGCCCTTTATGGCTACACCTTC.

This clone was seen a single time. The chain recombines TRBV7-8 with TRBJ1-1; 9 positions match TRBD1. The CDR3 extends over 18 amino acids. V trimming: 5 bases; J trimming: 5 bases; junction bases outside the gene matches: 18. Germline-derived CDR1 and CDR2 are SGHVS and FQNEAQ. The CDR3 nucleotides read TGTGCCAGCAGCGCCCGAATCGGGACAGGGAATTTGTGGACTGAAGCTTTCTTT. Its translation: CASSARIGTGNLWTEAFF.

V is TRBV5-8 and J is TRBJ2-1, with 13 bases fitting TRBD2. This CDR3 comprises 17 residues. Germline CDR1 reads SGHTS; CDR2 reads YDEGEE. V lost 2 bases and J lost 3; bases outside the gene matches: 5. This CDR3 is CASSLMTSGGLYNEQFF. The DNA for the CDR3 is TGTGCCAGCAGCTTAATGACTAGCGGGGGGCTCTACAATGAGCAGTTCTTC.

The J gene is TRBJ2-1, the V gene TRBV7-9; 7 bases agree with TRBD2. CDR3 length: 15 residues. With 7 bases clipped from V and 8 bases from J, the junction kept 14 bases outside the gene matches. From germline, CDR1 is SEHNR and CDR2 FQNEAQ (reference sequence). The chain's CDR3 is CASTPLSGMIDEQFF. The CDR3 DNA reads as TGTGCCAGCACCCCTTTGAGCGGGATGATCGATGAGCAGTTCTTC.

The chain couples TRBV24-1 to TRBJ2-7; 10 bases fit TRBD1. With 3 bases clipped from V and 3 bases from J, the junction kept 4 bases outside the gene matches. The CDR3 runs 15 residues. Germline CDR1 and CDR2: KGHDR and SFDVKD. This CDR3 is CATSDAGQGYYEQYF. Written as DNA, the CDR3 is TGTGCCACCAGTGATGCGGGACAGGGGTACTACGAGCAGTACTTC.

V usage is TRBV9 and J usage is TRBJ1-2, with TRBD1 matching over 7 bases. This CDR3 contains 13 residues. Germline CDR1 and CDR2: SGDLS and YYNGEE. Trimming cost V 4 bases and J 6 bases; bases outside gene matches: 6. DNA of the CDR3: TGTGCCAGCAGCACAACAGGGGCGGATGGCTACACCTTC. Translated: CASSTTGADGYTF.

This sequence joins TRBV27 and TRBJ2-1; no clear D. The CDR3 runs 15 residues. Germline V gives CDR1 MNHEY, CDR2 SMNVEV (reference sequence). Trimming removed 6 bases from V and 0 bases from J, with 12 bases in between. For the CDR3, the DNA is TGTGCCAGCAGATTGGGCCAATCCTCCTACAATGAGCAGTTCTTC. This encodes CASRLGQSSYNEQFF.

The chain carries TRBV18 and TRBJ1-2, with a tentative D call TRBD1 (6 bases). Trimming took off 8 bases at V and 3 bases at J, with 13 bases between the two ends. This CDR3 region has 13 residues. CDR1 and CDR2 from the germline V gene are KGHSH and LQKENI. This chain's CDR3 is CASRNRVDYGYTF. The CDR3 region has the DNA TGTGCCAGCCGAAACAGGGTGGACTATGGCTACACCTTC.

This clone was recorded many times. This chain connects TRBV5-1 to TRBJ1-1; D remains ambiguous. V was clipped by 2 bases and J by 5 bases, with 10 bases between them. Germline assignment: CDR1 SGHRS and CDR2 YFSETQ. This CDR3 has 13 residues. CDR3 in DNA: TGCGCCAGCAGCTTCGAGGAGGGAACTGAAGCTTTCTTT. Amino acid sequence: CASSFEEGTEAFF.

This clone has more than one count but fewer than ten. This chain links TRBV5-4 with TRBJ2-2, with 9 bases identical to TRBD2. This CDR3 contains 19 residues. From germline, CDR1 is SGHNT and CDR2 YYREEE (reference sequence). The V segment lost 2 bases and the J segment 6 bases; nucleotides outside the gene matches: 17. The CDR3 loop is CASSLLTSGVPSESGELFF. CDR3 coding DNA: TGTGCCAGCAGCTTACTGACTAGCGGTGTTCCTAGCGAGTCCGGGGAGCTGTTTTTT.

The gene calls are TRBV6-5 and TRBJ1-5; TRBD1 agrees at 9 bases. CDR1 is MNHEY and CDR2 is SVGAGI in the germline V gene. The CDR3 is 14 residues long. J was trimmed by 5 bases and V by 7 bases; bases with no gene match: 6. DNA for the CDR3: TGTGCCAGCATACAGGGGGCAAGGGATCAGCCCCAGCATTTT. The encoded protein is CASIQGARDQPQHF.

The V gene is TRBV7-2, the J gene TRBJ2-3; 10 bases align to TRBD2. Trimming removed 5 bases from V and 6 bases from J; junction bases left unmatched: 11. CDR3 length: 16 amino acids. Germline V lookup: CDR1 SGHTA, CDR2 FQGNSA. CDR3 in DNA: TGTGCCAGCAGCCACAGCGGGGGGGCAGGGGAGGATACGCAGTATTTT. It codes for CASSHSGGAGEDTQYF.

CDR3 nucleotide sequence: TGTGCCAGCAGCTCTTACAATCGCGGGCCGAACACCGGGGAGCTGTTTTTT. Translation: CASSSYNRGPNTGELFF. V usage is TRBV13 and J usage is TRBJ2-2; weak D call: TRBD2 (5 bases). This CDR3 comprises 17 residues. The V gene's germline CDR1 is PRHDT and CDR2 FYEKMQ (reference sequence). V was trimmed by 4 bases and J by 0 bases, leaving 15 bases between them.

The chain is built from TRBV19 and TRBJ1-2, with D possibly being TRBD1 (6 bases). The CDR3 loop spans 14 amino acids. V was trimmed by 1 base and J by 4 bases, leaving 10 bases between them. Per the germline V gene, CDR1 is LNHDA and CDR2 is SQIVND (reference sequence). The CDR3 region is CASSIGTASYGYTF. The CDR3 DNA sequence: TGTGCCAGTAGTATAGGGACAGCTTCCTATGGCTACACCTTC.

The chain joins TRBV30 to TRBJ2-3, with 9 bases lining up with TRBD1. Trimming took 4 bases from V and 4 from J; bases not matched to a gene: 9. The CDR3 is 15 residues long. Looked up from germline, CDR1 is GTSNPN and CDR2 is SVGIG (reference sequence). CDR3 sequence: CAWNAGTGPSDTQYF. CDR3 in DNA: TGTGCCTGGAATGCCGGGACAGGGCCATCAGATACGCAGTATTTT.

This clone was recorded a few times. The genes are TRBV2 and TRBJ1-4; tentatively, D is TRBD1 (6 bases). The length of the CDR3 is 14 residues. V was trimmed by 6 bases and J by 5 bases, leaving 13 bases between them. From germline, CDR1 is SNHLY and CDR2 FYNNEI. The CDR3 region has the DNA TGTGCCAGCAGACGGACAGAAATAAATGAAAAACTGTTTTTT. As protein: CASRRTEINEKLFF.

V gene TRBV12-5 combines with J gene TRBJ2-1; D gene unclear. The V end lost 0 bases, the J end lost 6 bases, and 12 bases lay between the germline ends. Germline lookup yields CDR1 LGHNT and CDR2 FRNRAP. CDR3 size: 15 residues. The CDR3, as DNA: TGTGCTAGTGGTTTGGTGATCGGGTCTCCCAATGAGCAGTTCTTC. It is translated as CASGLVIGSPNEQFF.

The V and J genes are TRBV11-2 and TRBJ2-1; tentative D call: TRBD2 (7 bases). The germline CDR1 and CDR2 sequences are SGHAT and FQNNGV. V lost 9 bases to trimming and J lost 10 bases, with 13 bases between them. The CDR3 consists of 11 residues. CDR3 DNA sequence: TGTGCCAGTTCAGGGGAGGGAGAGCAGTTCTTC. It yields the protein CASSGEGEQFF.

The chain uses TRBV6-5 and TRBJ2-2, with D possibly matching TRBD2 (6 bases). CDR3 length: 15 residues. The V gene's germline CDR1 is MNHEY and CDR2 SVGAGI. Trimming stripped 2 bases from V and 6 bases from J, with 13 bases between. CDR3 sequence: CASSYGGTGAGELFF. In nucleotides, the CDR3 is TGTGCCAGCAGTTACGGGGGGACTGGGGCCGGGGAGCTGTTTTTT.

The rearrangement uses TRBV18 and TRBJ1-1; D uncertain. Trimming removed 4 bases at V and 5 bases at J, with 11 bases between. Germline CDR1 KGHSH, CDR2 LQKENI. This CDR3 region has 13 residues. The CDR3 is CASSLTQETEAFF. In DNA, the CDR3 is TGTGCCAGCTCACTTACTCAGGAAACTGAAGCTTTCTTT.

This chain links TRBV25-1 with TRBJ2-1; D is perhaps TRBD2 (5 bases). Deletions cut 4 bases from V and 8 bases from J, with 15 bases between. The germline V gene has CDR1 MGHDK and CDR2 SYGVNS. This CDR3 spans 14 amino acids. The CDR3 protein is CASSAARGWDEQFF. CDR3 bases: TGTGCCAGCAGTGCAGCTCGAGGGTGGGATGAGCAGTTCTTC.